This entry describes one TCR beta chain. Its antigen is as yet unknown. A single base separates this from a much larger clone, so it may be a read error. This entry comes from a study of breast tumors, draining lymph nodes, adjacent tissues. General study findings and limits: Compared with basal-like, luminal-like tumors shared significantly more repertoire with nontumor tissue. Tumors had less TCR diversity than lymph nodes, more than nontumor tissue. That most tumor T cells come from lymph nodes remained unproven. Findings are consistent with lymph node origin and intratumoral expansion of most tumor T cells.

TCRdb reanalysed the multiplex PCR reads using MiXCR and keeps one entry per CDR3 protein. Altogether about 130,000 distinct CDR3 sequences are present, 21% being singletons, with the ten largest covering about 2.2%. The V gene's germline CDR1 is GTSNPN and CDR2 SVGIG (reference sequence). This CDR3 has 14 amino acids. Samples came from axillary lymph nodes draining the breast cancer. Sequencing input: axillary lymph node tissue. J is TRBJ1-5 and V is TRBV30; perhaps TRBD1 as D (5 bases). The receptor was derived from a female donor with breast cancer. Some clones in this sample may be carry-over from other donors' samples. The CDR3 region is CARSTGTLNQPQHF. In DNA form, the CDR3 reads TGTGCCCGGAGTACCGGGACCCTAAATCAGCCCCAGCATTTT.